Listed here are 32 T cell receptor beta chains from one sample, sequenced in a study of T-cell reconstitution after alpha-beta-depleted transplantation in children. Unique molecular identifiers tagged the TCRbeta library. TCRdb reprocessed the PCR reads via MiXCR and lists one record per CDR3 protein. This sample carries about 300,000 distinct CDR3 sequences, roughly 9.1% of them seen once, and the ten largest clones take over 6%. The source was PBMCs, collected before TCRalphabeta/CD19-depleted stem cell transplant. Receptors were obtained from a boy in the first two years of life with acute myeloid leukemia, due to receive a stem cell transplant.

Only a few counts were recorded for this clonotype. This chain connects TRBV10-3 to TRBJ2-7; tentative D call: TRBD2 (5 bases). The CDR3 spans 12 residues. Looked up from germline, CDR1 is ENHRY and CDR2 is SYGVKD. Trimming shortened V by 4 bases and J by 3 bases, and 7 bases separated the two germline ends. CDR3 residues: CAISGGFYEQYF. The CDR3 nucleotides read TGTGCCATCAGTGGAGGGTTCTACGAGCAGTACTTC.

This clonotype was seen many times. The chain is built from TRBV29-1 and TRBJ2-3, with 9 bases that match TRBD1. Germline V CDR1 and CDR2: SQVTM, ANQGSEA. This CDR3 comprises 14 residues. V dropped 4 bases and J dropped 4; count of bases not matched to a gene: 6. The CDR3 region is CSVGPGQGPDTQYF. In nucleotides, the CDR3 is TGCAGCGTTGGACCGGGACAGGGCCCAGATACGCAGTATTTT.

This clonotype was counted a few times. V is TRBV18 and J is TRBJ2-1, with a tentative D call TRBD2 (5 bases). CDR1 and CDR2 (germline): KGHSH, LQKENI. This CDR3 has 14 residues. The V end was cut by 3 bases, the J end by 4 bases, with 10 bases between. The CDR3 loop reads CASSPFTSYNEQFF. The CDR3 DNA follows: TGTGCCAGCTCACCGTTCACTAGTTACAATGAGCAGTTCTTC.

This clonotype has only a few counts. V gene TRBV4-3 combines with J gene TRBJ2-7; 10 bases line up with TRBD1. The J segment lost 2 bases and the V segment lost 1 base, leaving 2 bases of the junction unmatched. Germline V gene lookup returns CDR1 LGHNA and CDR2 YSLEER. The CDR3 sequence is 15 residues long. The CDR3 nucleotides read TGCGCCAGCAGCCAAGCGGGACAGGGGACCTACGAGCAGTACTTC. This encodes CASSQAGQGTYEQYF.

This clonotype was seen many times. This sequence joins TRBV12-3 or TRBV12-4 and TRBJ1-6; no clear D. The CDR3 runs to 17 residues. V lost 6 bases to trimming and J lost 3 bases, with 18 bases between them. This chain's CDR3 is CASRTRSGSDYNSPLHF. CDR3 DNA: TGTGCCAGCAGAACTAGGTCCGGATCCGACTATAATTCACCCCTCCACTTT.

Comments on this clonotype: One base away lies a much larger clone, so this may be a sequencing read error. This rearrangement joins TRBV20-1 to TRBJ2-2; D may be TRBD1 or TRBD2 (5 bases each). Trimming removed 3 bases at V and 4 bases at J, with 6 bases between. Germline CDR1 and CDR2: DFQATT and SNEGSKA (reference sequence). There are 12 residues in the CDR3. CDR3 protein: CSASGTTGELFF. In DNA form, the CDR3 reads TGCAGTGCTAGTGGGACCACCGGGGAGCTGTTTTTT.

V gene TRBV28 combines with J gene TRBJ1-3; tentatively, D is TRBD1 (5 bases). The CDR3 is 14 residues long. Germline lookup yields CDR1 MDHEN and CDR2 SYDVKM. V shed 5 bases and J shed 8 bases, with 16 bases lying between them. This chain's CDR3 is CASSTPRQGHTIYF. The CDR3 nucleotides are TGTGCCAGCAGTACCCCTCGGCAGGGTCACACCATATATTTT. The full variable domain, completed using reference TRBV28 and TRBJ1-3, is DVKVTQSSRYLVKRTGEKVFLECVQDMDHENMFWYRQDPGLGLRLIYFSYDVKMKEKGDIPEGYSVSREKKERFSLILESASTNQTSMYLCASSTPRQGHTIYFGEGSWLTVV.

This clonotype was detected ten times or more. The chain is built from TRBV9 and TRBJ2-7; the D is unclear. This CDR3 spans 14 amino acids. Germline V gene data show CDR1 as SGDLS and CDR2 as YYNGEE. Trimming left V 0 bases short and J 2 bases short, with 9 bases between. The CDR3 here is CASSVEDAPYEQYF. The CDR3, as DNA: TGTGCCAGCAGCGTAGAAGACGCTCCCTACGAGCAGTACTTC.

This clonotype was counted ten times or more. The chain is built from TRBV20-1 and TRBJ2-5; no reliable D call. Trimming pared 1 base from V and 7 bases from J, leaving 13 bases between. Germline V lookup: CDR1 DFQATT, CDR2 SNEGSKA (reference sequence). The CDR3 extends over 13 amino acids. For the CDR3, the DNA is TGCAGTGCTAGAGGCCGACCCGGCACGACCCAGTACTTC. It encodes CSARGRPGTTQYF.

This chain connects TRBV27 to TRBJ2-1; D gene uncertain. The CDR3 is 13 amino acids. Trimming removed 5 bases at V and 6 bases at J, with 11 bases between. CDR1 is MNHEY and CDR2 is SMNVEV in the germline V gene (reference sequence). This CDR3 reads CASSINPGNEQFF. In DNA form, the CDR3 reads TGTGCCAGCAGTATCAACCCGGGCAATGAGCAGTTCTTC.

This clonotype was seen at least ten times. The chain joins TRBV3-1 to TRBJ1-2; D is uncertain. V lost 1 base, J lost 4 bases, and 7 bases lay in between. This CDR3 comprises 13 residues. Germline V gene lookup returns CDR1 LGHDT and CDR2 YNNKEL (reference sequence). CDR3 loop: CASSQVPGYGYTF. The CDR3 DNA is TGTGCCAGCAGCCAAGTGCCAGGCTATGGCTACACCTTC.

This clonotype has at least ten counts. The chain joins TRBV28 to TRBJ2-7, with D perhaps matching TRBD2 (6 bases). The length of the CDR3 is 15 residues. The V and J ends lost 6 bases and 0 bases respectively, with 15 bases between them. Germline CDR1 MDHEN, CDR2 SYDVKM. CDR3 region: CASRFNKGGSYEQYF. In DNA form, the CDR3 reads TGTGCCAGCAGGTTTAACAAGGGAGGCTCCTACGAGCAGTACTTC.

This clonotype appeared many times. The rearrangement joins TRBV29-1 to TRBJ1-2, with a possible D match to TRBD1 (6 bases). Germline CDR1 SQVTM, CDR2 ANQGSEA. Trimming shortened V by 4 bases and J by 1 base, and 13 bases separated the two germline ends. This CDR3 has 14 amino acids. CDR3 sequence reads: CSVGRGILNYGYTF. CDR3 nucleotides: TGCAGCGTTGGAAGGGGGATCCTTAACTATGGCTACACCTTC.

This clonotype appeared many times. V gene TRBV7-2 combines with J gene TRBJ1-1, with 9 bases identical to TRBD1. Germline values: CDR1 SGHTA, CDR2 FQGNSA. V lost 5 bases, J lost 1 base, and 2 bases stayed unmatched. The CDR3 length is 14 residues. This CDR3 is CASSRTGANTEAFF. CDR3 bases: TGTGCCAGCAGCCGGACAGGGGCGAACACTGAAGCTTTCTTT. Based on the CDR3 plus reference TRBV7-2 and TRBJ1-1, the full variable domain is GAGVSQSPSNKVTEKGKDVELRCDPISGHTALYWYRQSLGQGLEFLIYFQGNSAPDKSGLPSDRFSAERTGGSVSTLTIQRTQQEDSAVYLCASSRTGANTEAFFGQGTRLTVV.

The genes are TRBV20-1 and TRBJ2-3; the match to TRBD2 covers 8 bases. Unmatched junction bases numbered 21, after V lost 6 bases and J lost 4 bases. Germline CDR1 DFQATT, CDR2 SNEGSKA (reference sequence). The CDR3 spans 18 residues. CDR3 region: CSAQAGGFSAGGADTQYF. The CDR3 bases are TGCAGTGCCCAGGCGGGGGGCTTTTCCGCTGGTGGGGCAGATACGCAGTATTTT.

At least ten counts were recorded for this clonotype. The V call is TRBV20-1, the J call TRBJ2-1; 7 positions agree with TRBD2. The CDR3 spans 11 residues. The V and J ends lost 5 bases and 13 bases, in that order; junction bases with no gene match: 8. From germline, CDR1 is DFQATT and CDR2 SNEGSKA (reference sequence). CDR3 coding DNA: TGCAGTGCTTATTGGGGGGGTCTTCAGTTCTTC. The encoded protein is CSAYWGGLQFF.

This clonotype appeared many times. CDR3 coding DNA: TGTGCCAGCAGTTTGTTGGGCTCTGGAAACACCATATATTTT. The encoded protein is CASSLLGSGNTIYF. The V and J genes are TRBV12-3 or TRBV12-4 and TRBJ1-3; D not certain. Trimming left V 3 bases short and J 0 bases short, with 6 bases between. CDR3 length equals 14 residues.

This clonotype was seen ten or more times. This rearrangement joins TRBV7-8 to TRBJ1-5, with D uncertain. The V end was cut by 2 bases, the J end by 2 bases, with 10 bases between. Germline V gene lookup returns CDR1 SGHVS and CDR2 FQNEAQ. The CDR3 spans 15 residues. CDR3 bases: TGTGCCAGCAGCTTAAGGACCTTCGGCAATCAGCCCCAGCATTTT. Protein: CASSLRTFGNQPQHF. Variable domain in full (rest from reference TRBV7-8 and TRBJ1-5): GAGVSQSPRYKVAKRGQDVALRCDPISGHVSLFWYQQALGQGPEFLTYFQNEAQLDKSGLPSDRFFAERPEGSVSTLKIQRTQQEDSAVYLCASSLRTFGNQPQHFGDGTRLSIL.

This clonotype was seen repeatedly, ten times or more. The chain links TRBV18 to TRBJ1-5; D is unclear. The CDR3 sequence is 14 residues long. V gave up 3 bases and J gave up 5 bases, with 11 bases separating them. The germline gives CDR1 KGHSH, CDR2 LQKENI. The CDR3 here is CASSPSGTYQPQHF. CDR3 DNA: TGTGCCAGCTCACCCTCCGGAACGTATCAGCCCCAGCATTTT.

There are many counts of this clonotype. The gene calls are TRBV12-3 or TRBV12-4 and TRBJ2-7, with 10 positions matching TRBD2. Trimming at V came to 4 bases and at J to 2 bases, leaving 5 bases not matched to a gene. The CDR3 totals 15 residues. CDR3 sequence (DNA): TGTGCCAGCAGTTCCGGACTAGCGGCCGCCTACGAGCAGTACTTC. Residues: CASSSGLAAAYEQYF.

This clonotype is medium-sized within its sample. This chain connects TRBV20-1 to TRBJ1-1; no clear D. Germline V gives CDR1 DFQATT, CDR2 SNEGSKA (reference sequence). Trimming shortened V by 5 bases and J by 2 bases, and 12 bases separated the two germline ends. The CDR3 is 13 amino acids. CDR3 amino acids: CSALRDPNTEAFF. DNA for the CDR3: TGCAGTGCTTTACGGGATCCAAACACTGAAGCTTTCTTT.

In this sample, this clonotype turned up many times. The chain carries TRBV7-2 and TRBJ2-7; tentatively, D is TRBD2 (6 bases). Germline-derived CDR1 and CDR2 are SGHTA and FQGNSA. This CDR3 contains 14 residues. Deletions cut 5 bases from V and 0 bases from J, with 11 bases between. The CDR3 sequence is CASSVGLFSYEQYF. The CDR3 region has the DNA TGTGCCAGCAGCGTGGGACTCTTCTCCTACGAGCAGTACTTC.

This clonotype was detected ten times or more. The V gene is TRBV7-9, the J gene TRBJ2-2; no definite D call. CDR3 size: 13 residues. Trimming took 5 bases from V and 7 from J, leaving 11 bases between them. Germline V gives CDR1 SEHNR, CDR2 FQNEAQ (reference sequence). CDR3 sequence (DNA): TGTGCCAGCAGCCGCGCCAGCCTCGGGGAGCTGTTTTTT. It translates to CASSRASLGELFF.

The chain combines TRBV18 with TRBJ2-6; no firm D call. This CDR3 is 17 amino acids long. V was trimmed by 5 bases and J by 0 bases, leaving 14 bases between them. The germline gives CDR1 KGHSH, CDR2 LQKENI. The CDR3: CASSSTGPSSGANVLTF. The CDR3 coding sequence is TGTGCCAGCTCATCGACCGGACCCTCCTCTGGGGCCAACGTCCTGACTTTC.

The chain joins TRBV6-4 to TRBJ2-2; TRBD2 aligns across 8 bases. The trim removed 9 bases at V and 0 bases at J, leaving 30 bases unmatched. The CDR3 covers 23 residues. Looked up from germline, CDR1 is MRHNA and CDR2 is SNTAGT. CDR3 amino acids: CARSPHRERIKRGKGTNTGELFF. The CDR3 DNA reads as TGTGCCAGAAGTCCTCATCGTGAAAGGATAAAGCGGGGGAAAGGAACGAACACCGGGGAGCTGTTTTTT.

Concerning this clonotype itself: A read error may explain this, as a much larger clone is one base away. The rearrangement links TRBV24-1 to TRBJ2-5; 9 bases are shared with TRBD1. After removal of 4 bases from V and 1 base from J, the junction contained 9 bases not matched to a gene. CDR3 length: 17 residues. Germline V gives CDR1 KGHDR, CDR2 SFDVKD. CDR3 loop: CATSDSPLTGGQETQYF. CDR3 sequence (DNA): TGTGCCACCAGTGACTCACCCCTGACAGGGGGCCAAGAGACCCAGTACTTC.

This clonotype was detected ten times or more. The chain joins TRBV13 to TRBJ2-5; D not resolved. CDR3 size: 14 residues. CDR1 and CDR2 (germline): PRHDT, FYEKMQ (reference sequence). The V end lost 2 bases, the J end lost 0 bases, and 7 bases lay between the germline ends. The CDR3 here is CASSLRTYQETQYF. CDR3 in DNA: TGTGCCAGCAGCTTACGGACCTACCAAGAGACCCAGTACTTC.

This clonotype was seen just once. V usage is TRBV11-2 and J usage is TRBJ2-3, with a weak D call TRBD1 (7 bases). The CDR3 totals 16 residues. Trimming stripped 1 base from V and 4 bases from J, with 15 bases between. Germline V gene data show CDR1 as SGHAT and CDR2 as FQNNGV. CDR3 sequence: CASSLAGQGGADTQYF. For the CDR3, the DNA is TGTGCCAGCAGCTTAGCGGGGCAGGGGGGAGCAGATACGCAGTATTTT.

This clonotype was seen at least ten times. The chain joins TRBV6-1 to TRBJ1-5; possibly TRBD1 for D (6 bases). The V and J ends lost 10 bases and 1 base respectively, with 17 bases between them. The CDR3 covers 15 residues. The germline V gene has CDR1 MNHNS and CDR2 SASEGT. In nucleotides, the CDR3 is TGTGCCACAGACCCTGAGGGGGGAAGCAATCAGCCCCAGCATTTT. This translates into CATDPEGGSNQPQHF.

This clonotype was counted ten times or more. The chain has TRBV28 and TRBJ1-1; no reliable D call. This CDR3 has 14 residues. Trimming took 0 bases from V and 3 from J, leaving 8 bases between them. The germline gives CDR1 MDHEN, CDR2 SYDVKM. The CDR3 nucleotides are TGTGCCAGCAGTTTATGGGGTCTGGACACTGAAGCTTTCTTT. Residues: CASSLWGLDTEAFF.

This clonotype was seen repeatedly, ten times or more. The chain joins TRBV10-3 to TRBJ2-7, with 8 positions matching TRBD1. The CDR3 runs to 14 residues. Germline CDR1 ENHRY, CDR2 SYGVKD. V was pared by 6 bases and J by 5 bases, with 9 bases of the junction left unmatched. The CDR3 nucleotides read TGTGCCATCAGGGGGAGACAGGGGAGCGACGAGCAGTACTTC. As protein: CAIRGRQGSDEQYF.

On this clonotype: A single base separates this from a much larger clone, so it may be a read error. The conserved phenylalanine or tryptophan normally closing the CDR3 is absent here, so this likely arose from a read error. CDR3 protein: CASSFDSWLNTEAFL. For the CDR3, the DNA is TGTGCCAGCAGTTTTGACAGTTGGTTGAACACTGAAGCTTTCCTT. This chain uses TRBV28 with TRBJ1-1, with D perhaps matching TRBD1 (5 bases). Germline CDR1 MDHEN, CDR2 SYDVKM. This CDR3 is 15 amino acids long. V lost 3 bases and J 0 bases, leaving 11 bases between the germline ends.